Shown below are 21 T cell receptor beta chains from a single sample sequenced in a study of early T cells in non-severe SARS-CoV-2 infection. TCRdb independently ran MiXCR on the 5' RACE reads; one entry per CDR3 protein. The sample contains tens of thousands of distinct CDR3 sequences, approximately 13% of which appear only once. The source was whole blood, collected at baseline. Receptors originate from an adult who was a healthcare worker with PCR-confirmed SARS-CoV-2 infection or an uninfected control (not recorded which).

This clonotype was detected ten times or more. CDR3 sequence reads: CASSRGGTNQETQYF. The CDR3 DNA reads as TGTGCCAGCAGCCGGGGGGGCACCAACCAAGAGACCCAGTACTTC. The chain recombines TRBV5-4 with TRBJ2-5, with TRBD2 matching 8 bases. Germline CDR1 is SGHNT and CDR2 is YYREEE (reference sequence). This CDR3 comprises 15 residues. Losses at the gene ends were 4 bases for V and 0 bases for J; bases not matched to a gene: 5.

This clonotype appeared once. The rearrangement uses TRBV7-6 and TRBJ2-7, with D perhaps given as TRBD1 or TRBD2 (6 bases each). Deletions cut 4 bases from V and 4 bases from J, with 23 bases between. The CDR3 contains 17 residues. Germline V gene lookup returns CDR1 SGHVS and CDR2 FNYEAQ. In DNA form, the CDR3 reads TGTGCCAGCAGCTCTCTTCCGGGGGCACATTACCTGTACGAGCAGTACTTC. The encoded protein is CASSSLPGAHYLYEQYF.

The chain recombines TRBV5-1 with TRBJ2-2; D may be TRBD2 (6 bases). The ends were cut back, 4 bases at V and 3 bases at J, with 13 bases in the middle. The CDR3 consists of 15 residues. Germline assignment: CDR1 SGHRS and CDR2 YFSETQ. In nucleotides, the CDR3 is TGCGCCAGCAGCGGAGGGGCGCTGGACACCGGGGAGCTGTTTTTT. It specifies CASSGGALDTGELFF.

This clonotype was seen a few times. The genes are TRBV20-1 and TRBJ2-1; the D gene could be TRBD1 or TRBD2 (5 bases each). Looked up from germline, CDR1 is DFQATT and CDR2 is SNEGSKA (reference sequence). V lost 6 bases to trimming and J lost 10 bases, with 13 bases between them. CDR3 length: 11 residues. The CDR3, as DNA: TGCAGTGCCGCTCTGGGGGAAGAGCAGTTCTTC. Amino acid sequence: CSAALGEEQFF.

V gene TRBV5-1 combines with J gene TRBJ1-6; perhaps TRBD1 as D (6 bases). The CDR3 sequence is 15 residues long. Trimming pared 0 bases from V and 9 bases from J, leaving 13 bases between. The germline CDR1 and CDR2 sequences are SGHRS and YFSETQ. The CDR3 bases are TGCGCCAGCAGCTTGGAAGGGACAACGGGTTCACCCCTCCACTTT. This sequence encodes CASSLEGTTGSPLHF.

In its sample, this clonotype was seen many times. One end of the junction varies from germline; a read error may be responsible. V gene TRBV20-1 combines with J gene TRBJ1-1; TRBD1 is a possible D gene (6 bases). In germline, CDR1 is DFQATT, CDR2 SNEGSKA (reference sequence). CDR3 length: 11 amino acids. CDR3 DNA: TGCAGTGCTAGCGCGCAACAGGGACGATACTTT. This gives the protein CSASAQQGRYF.

This clonotype occurred many times. The chain recombines TRBV5-1 with TRBJ2-3; 11 positions agree with TRBD2. This CDR3 has 16 amino acids. V lost 5 bases and J lost 1; bases outside the gene matches: 6. CDR1 is SGHRS and CDR2 is YFSETQ in the germline V gene. CDR3 nucleotides: TGCGCCAGCAGTTGGACTAGCGGGCGGGGCACAGATACGCAGTATTTT. Protein: CASSWTSGRGTDTQYF.

This clonotype showed up just a few times. The genes are TRBV7-9 and TRBJ2-3, with 9 bases identical to TRBD2. V was pared by 5 bases and J by 8 bases, with 14 bases of the junction left unmatched. There are 16 residues in the CDR3. CDR1 and CDR2 (germline): SEHNR, FQNEAQ (reference sequence). CDR3 sequence: CASSTQRGAGGATQYF. CDR3 DNA: TGTGCCAGCAGCACCCAACGGGGAGCGGGGGGTGCTACGCAGTATTTT.

This clonotype was detected a few times. The CDR3 DNA is TGTGCCAGCAGCCAAGGGGTAGCGGTCCAAGATACGCAGTATTTT. This encodes CASSQGVAVQDTQYF. The chain couples TRBV4-2 to TRBJ2-3; perhaps TRBD2 as D (6 bases). Trimming stripped 1 base from V and 5 bases from J, with 13 bases between. The germline CDR1 and CDR2 sequences are LGHNA and YNFKEQ. CDR3 size: 15 residues.

This clonotype was counted a few times. The chain joins TRBV7-2 to TRBJ2-7; TRBD2 aligns across 7 bases. The V gene's germline CDR1 is SGHTA and CDR2 FQGNSA. With 2 bases clipped from V and 3 bases from J, the junction kept 4 bases outside the gene matches. The CDR3 runs to 14 residues. The CDR3 nucleotides read TGTGCCAGCAGCTTATGGGCTAGCGGCTACGAGCAGTACTTC. The encoded protein is CASSLWASGYEQYF.

This clonotype was observed a few times. The CDR3 sequence: CASSPSGRYQPQHF. CDR3 coding DNA: TGTGCCAGCAGTCCCTCTGGGAGGTATCAGCCCCAGCATTTT. V is TRBV27 and J is TRBJ1-5; D call uncertain. The CDR3 sequence is 14 residues long. Germline loops: CDR1 MNHEY, CDR2 SMNVEV (reference sequence). V gave up 5 bases and J gave up 5 bases, with 13 bases separating them.

This clonotype showed up many times. CDR3: CASSLGGTGNTIYF. DNA for the CDR3: TGTGCCAGCAGTTTGGGGGGCACTGGAAACACCATATATTTT. The chain carries TRBV28 and TRBJ1-3; D may be TRBD1 (6 bases). V was cut by 3 bases and J by 2 bases, with 8 bases left in between. CDR3 length: 14 amino acids. CDR1 and CDR2 (germline): MDHEN, SYDVKM. The whole variable domain, filled in from reference TRBV28 and TRBJ1-3, reads DVKVTQSSRYLVKRTGEKVFLECVQDMDHENMFWYRQDPGLGLRLIYFSYDVKMKEKGDIPEGYSVSREKKERFSLILESASTNQTSMYLCASSLGGTGNTIYFGEGSWLTVV.

This clonotype has a handful of counts. V usage is TRBV29-1 and J usage is TRBJ2-3, with D maybe TRBD1 (6 bases). This CDR3 contains 12 residues. Germline CDR1 and CDR2: SQVTM and ANQGSEA. Trimming removed 4 bases from V and 5 bases from J, with 10 bases in between. The CDR3 coding sequence is TGCAGCGTTGCTAGGGGGAGAGATACGCAGTATTTT. Protein product: CSVARGRDTQYF.

This clonotype was recorded a few times. This chain links TRBV7-2 with TRBJ2-1, with 7 bases matching TRBD1. Germline CDR1 is SGHTA and CDR2 is FQGNSA. Trimming cost V 5 bases and J 2 bases; bases outside gene matches: 3. The CDR3 is 14 amino acids. CDR3 in amino acids: CASSPGTAYNEQFF. CDR3 sequence (DNA): TGTGCCAGCAGCCCCGGGACAGCCTACAATGAGCAGTTCTTC.

This clonotype occurred many times. The V call is TRBV5-5, the J call TRBJ2-2; D unresolved. Per germline, CDR1 SGHKS and CDR2 YYEKEE (reference sequence). The length of the CDR3 is 14 residues. The ends were cut back, 0 bases at V and 4 bases at J, with 7 bases in the middle. The CDR3 bases are TGTGCCAGCAGCTTGGGGGGTGTCACCGGGGAGCTGTTTTTT. It codes for CASSLGGVTGELFF.

This clonotype has a handful of counts. The chain couples TRBV3-1 to TRBJ2-2; D is ambiguous. Per germline, CDR1 LGHDT and CDR2 YNNKEL (reference sequence). The V and J ends lost 4 bases and 1 base respectively, with 10 bases between them. The CDR3 loop spans 15 amino acids. For the CDR3, the DNA is TGTGCCAGCAGCCGCGCCGGACGGAACACCGGGGAGCTGTTTTTT. This translates into CASSRAGRNTGELFF.

The chain employs TRBV28 and TRBJ1-2, with 11 bases lining up with TRBD1. CDR1 MDHEN and CDR2 SYDVKM come from the germline V gene. Unmatched junction bases numbered 2, after V lost 4 bases and J lost 4 bases. CDR3 size: 14 residues. The CDR3 spells CASSSGTGGYGYTF. In nucleotides, the CDR3 is TGTGCCAGCAGTTCCGGGACAGGGGGCTATGGCTACACCTTC.

The V and J genes are TRBV2 and TRBJ2-5; D ambiguous. Trimming took off 4 bases at V and 3 bases at J, with 9 bases between the two ends. The CDR3 spans 13 residues. Germline V gene sequence: CDR1 SNHLY, CDR2 FYNNEI. This chain's CDR3 is CASSANNEETQYF. The CDR3 DNA reads TGTGCCAGCAGTGCTAACAACGAAGAGACCCAGTACTTC.

The V and J genes are TRBV5-1 and TRBJ1-1; D may be TRBD1 (5 bases). Germline V CDR1 and CDR2: SGHRS, YFSETQ. CDR3 length equals 13 residues. V was pared by 3 bases and J by 6 bases, with 12 bases between. The CDR3, as DNA: TGCGCCAGCAGCTCAGGGTGGAGCGCTGAAGCTTTCTTT. Residues: CASSSGWSAEAFF.

This clonotype was detected a few times. The chain carries TRBV29-1 and TRBJ1-1; D is ambiguous. This CDR3 spans 17 amino acids. CDR1 and CDR2 from the germline V gene are SQVTM and ANQGSEA. V dropped 4 bases and J dropped 4 bases, with 25 bases sitting between them. CDR3 bases: TGCAGCGTTGGCGAACCCCAAACACAGAGGTGGGGCACTGAAGCTTTCTTT. It yields the protein CSVGEPQTQRWGTEAFF. The variable domain in full, with the rest retrieved from reference TRBV29-1 and TRBJ1-1, is SAVISQKPSRDICQRGTSLTIQCQVDSQVTMMFWYRQQPGQSLTLIATANQGSEATYESGFVIDKFPISRPNLTFSTLTVSNMSPEDSSIYLCSVGEPQTQRWGTEAFFGQGTRLTVV.

This clonotype was picked up a small number of times. The rearrangement joins TRBV28 to TRBJ2-5, with 12 bases aligning to TRBD2. Trimming removed 3 bases from V and 4 bases from J; junction bases left unmatched: 9. CDR3 length: 17 residues. Germline V gene sequence: CDR1 MDHEN, CDR2 SYDVKM. The chain's CDR3 is CASSLLAGGRRRETQYF. The CDR3 coding sequence is TGTGCCAGCAGTTTGCTAGCGGGGGGGCGAAGGAGAGAGACCCAGTACTTC.